These 31 T cell receptor beta chains were sequenced from one sample in a study of blood T cell repertoires in COVID-19. Some clones are missing from TCRdb's copy, which holds only in-frame ones; the method was immunoSEQ multiplex PCR. The top ten clones hold about 3.5% of a sample with fewer than 250,000 clones, 80% to 90% of them seen once. Sequenced: PBMCs or T cells enriched from blood (not recorded which). Receptor source: a woman aged 25-40 years who had been exposed to COVID-19.

The J gene is TRBJ2-7, the V gene TRBV9; 12 nucleotides align to TRBD2. This CDR3 region has 15 residues. The germline gives CDR1 SGDLS, CDR2 YYNGEE. V dropped 3 bases and J dropped 5; count of bases not matched to a gene: 6. The CDR3 protein is CASSAALAGGHEQYF. The CDR3, as DNA: TGTGCCAGCAGCGCCGCACTAGCGGGAGGCCACGAGCAGTACTTC.

The V call is TRBV2, the J call TRBJ2-7, with 12 bases fitting TRBD2. The CDR3 consists of 15 residues. Per germline, CDR1 SNHLY and CDR2 FYNNEI. Trimming cost V 0 bases and J 6 bases; bases outside gene matches: 3. The DNA for the CDR3 is TGTGCCAGCAGTGAAGCAGAACTAGCGGGAGGCGAGCAGTACTTC. Protein product: CASSEAELAGGEQYF.

Only one count was recorded for this clone. The genes are TRBV9 and TRBJ2-3, with D hard to call. The CDR3 sequence is 14 residues long. V gave up 0 bases and J gave up 2 bases, with 7 bases separating them. Germline V gene sequence: CDR1 SGDLS, CDR2 YYNGEE. The CDR3 nucleotides read TGTGCCAGCAGCGTAGGGCCAAACACAGATACGCAGTATTTT. Its protein product is CASSVGPNTDTQYF.

This CDR3 is CASSQSEEQYF. The CDR3 DNA reads TGTGCCAGCAGCCAAAGCGAAGAGCAGTACTTC. This sequence joins TRBV7-9 and TRBJ2-7, with D hard to call. V was shortened by 5 bases and J by 7 bases, with 9 bases between the two germline ends. Germline V gene data show CDR1 as SEHNR and CDR2 as FQNEAQ (reference sequence). The CDR3 consists of 11 residues.

This chain links TRBV6-5 with TRBJ2-2, with a weak D call TRBD1 (5 bases). In germline, CDR1 is MNHEY, CDR2 SVGAGI. V gave up 6 bases and J gave up 4 bases, with 12 bases separating them. The CDR3 extends over 14 amino acids. CDR3 loop: CASRQQGTTGELFF. The CDR3 bases are TGTGCCAGCAGGCAGCAGGGTACCACCGGGGAGCTGTTTTTT.

This chain connects TRBV9 to TRBJ2-3, with TRBD2 matching over 7 bases. Germline CDR1 is SGDLS and CDR2 is YYNGEE. The CDR3 length is 15 residues. V was clipped by 0 bases and J by 2 bases; unmatched bases: 3. CDR3 coding DNA: TGTGCCAGCAGCGTAGCTGGACTAGACACAGATACGCAGTATTTT. Translation: CASSVAGLDTDTQYF.

The V and J genes are TRBV2 and TRBJ2-6; the match to TRBD1 covers 9 bases. Germline V gene sequence: CDR1 SNHLY, CDR2 FYNNEI. Trimming cost V 6 bases and J 4 bases; bases outside gene matches: 7. The CDR3 has 16 residues. CDR3 residues: CASRTGTGNGANVLTF. DNA of the CDR3: TGTGCCAGCAGAACCGGGACAGGGAACGGGGCCAACGTCCTGACTTTC. The full variable domain, rest sourced from reference TRBV2 and TRBJ2-6, is EPEVTQTPSHQVTQMGQEVILRCVPISNHLYFYWYRQILGQKVEFLVSFYNNEISEKSEIFDDQFSVERPDGSNFTLKIRSTKLEDSAMYFCASRTGTGNGANVLTFGAGSRLTVL.

The CDR3 coding sequence is TGTGCCAGCTCACCAGGGACAGGGAATCAGCCCCAGCATTTT. This gives the protein CASSPGTGNQPQHF. V and J are TRBV18 and TRBJ1-5; 9 bases match TRBD1. From germline, CDR1 is KGHSH and CDR2 LQKENI. V lost 2 bases to trimming and J lost 4 bases; unmatched junction nucleotides: 0. This CDR3 contains 14 residues.

This clone was seen just once. The chain links TRBV6-5 to TRBJ1-1; 9 bases align to TRBD1. The germline V gene has CDR1 MNHEY and CDR2 SVGAGI. The CDR3 is 14 amino acids. Trimming cost V 5 bases and J 4 bases; bases outside gene matches: 5. The CDR3 protein is CASSLGQGTTEAFF. In DNA form, the CDR3 reads TGTGCCAGCAGTCTCGGACAGGGGACCACTGAAGCTTTCTTT.

The chain is built from TRBV6-2 or TRBV6-3 and TRBJ2-7, with TRBD2 matching over 8 bases. CDR1 and CDR2 (germline): MNHEY, SVGEGT. The ends lost 4 bases at V and 3 bases at J; junction bases unmatched: 8. The CDR3 is made up of 15 amino acids. CDR3 in amino acids: CASSSSGLGFYEQYF. CDR3 in DNA: TGTGCCAGCAGTTCATCGGGACTAGGGTTCTACGAGCAGTACTTC.

This clone was detected only a few times. The chain joins TRBV3-1 (or the pseudogene TRBV3-2) to TRBJ2-7; 9 bases agree with TRBD1. The CDR3 runs to 19 residues. The germline V gene has CDR1 LGHDT and CDR2 YNNKEL (reference sequence). Germline trimming cut 3 bases from V and 5 bases from J; bases unmatched to any gene: 20. The CDR3 loop is CASSHKEGTGSSQCDEQYF. CDR3 DNA sequence: TGTGCCAGCAGCCACAAGGAGGGGACAGGGTCTTCCCAGTGTGACGAGCAGTACTTC.

The gene calls are TRBV4-1 and TRBJ1-5, with TRBD1 matching over 10 bases. The J segment lost 11 bases and the V segment lost 2 bases, leaving 12 bases of the junction unmatched. Germline V CDR1 and CDR2: MGHRA, YSYEKL. The CDR3 is 16 residues long. The CDR3 nucleotides read TGCGCCAGCAGCCAACGACAGGGGGCCTTCGTTGAGGCCCAGCATTTT. Amino acids: CASSQRQGAFVEAQHF.

V and J are TRBV5-1 and TRBJ1-4; 10 bases are a match to TRBD1. Germline assignment: CDR1 SGHRS and CDR2 YFSETQ. V lost 4 bases and J lost 5; bases outside the gene matches: 2. This CDR3 comprises 14 residues. As DNA, the CDR3 is TGCGCCAGCAGCAAGGGACAGGGGAATGAAAAACTGTTTTTT. It yields the protein CASSKGQGNEKLFF.

The V gene is TRBV10-3, the J gene TRBJ1-1, with TRBD1 matching 7 bases. The CDR3 sequence is 16 residues long. CDR1 and CDR2 from the germline V gene are ENHRY and SYGVKD. J was trimmed by 0 bases and V by 2 bases; bases with no gene match: 6. The CDR3 loop is CAISERDRSMNTEAFF. The CDR3, as DNA: TGTGCCATCAGTGAGCGGGACAGATCTATGAACACTGAAGCTTTCTTT.

The chain has TRBV30 and TRBJ1-2; 10 bases match TRBD1. Germline loops: CDR1 GTSNPN, CDR2 SVGIG (reference sequence). Germline trimming cut 2 bases from V and 7 bases from J; bases unmatched to any gene: 7. This CDR3 comprises 14 residues. In nucleotides, the CDR3 is TGTGCCTGGAGTCTCCTGGACAGGGGGGGTGGCTACACCTTC. Translating it yields CAWSLLDRGGGYTF.

The chain joins TRBV28 to TRBJ1-2; D possibly corresponds to TRBD1 (6 bases). The CDR3 has 23 amino acids. The V end was cut by 3 bases, the J end by 8 bases, with 43 bases between. Germline CDR1 and CDR2: MDHEN and SYDVKM. The CDR3 loop reads CASSFLRGGTDGPFLGVDGGYTF. CDR3 nucleotide sequence: TGTGCCAGCAGTTTCCTCCGAGGGGGAACCGACGGACCCTTTTTGGGGGTTGACGGCGGCTACACCTTC.

DNA for the CDR3: TGTGCCAGCAGCCGGGGACTAGCTGTAGATACGCAGTATTTT. As protein: CASSRGLAVDTQYF. The rearrangement uses TRBV7-3 and TRBJ2-3, with 9 bases identical to TRBD2. There are 14 residues in the CDR3. V lost 5 bases, J lost 5 bases, and 5 bases stayed unmatched. CDR1 is SGHTA, CDR2 FQGTGA, per germline.

The V call is TRBV12-5, the J call TRBJ2-5; no clear D gene. Germline CDR1 and CDR2: LGHNT and FRNRAP. The length of the CDR3 is 12 residues. The V and J ends lost 5 bases and 5 bases respectively, with 9 bases between them. CDR3 amino acids: CASGLDGETQYF. The CDR3 coding sequence is TGTGCTAGTGGTCTCGACGGGGAGACCCAGTACTTC.

The chain couples TRBV2 to TRBJ2-4; 11 positions agree with TRBD2. The J segment lost 0 bases and the V segment lost 7 bases, leaving 11 bases of the junction unmatched. This CDR3 is 18 amino acids long. Germline loops: CDR1 SNHLY, CDR2 FYNNEI. The CDR3: CASTWGTSGVLAKNIQYF. Written as DNA, the CDR3 is TGTGCCAGCACCTGGGGGACTAGCGGAGTACTAGCCAAAAACATTCAGTACTTC.

The chain joins TRBV13 to TRBJ2-1; 14 positions agree with TRBD2. V dropped 5 bases and J dropped 7; count of bases not matched to a gene: 7. The germline CDR1 and CDR2 sequences are PRHDT and FYEKMQ (reference sequence). The CDR3 covers 16 residues. Written as DNA, the CDR3 is TGTGCCAGCAGCAGGGGACTAGCGGGAGTAGAGAATGAGCAGTTCTTC. Protein sequence: CASSRGLAGVENEQFF.

The chain uses TRBV7-2 and TRBJ2-1; 11 positions match TRBD2. Germline CDR1 reads SGHTA; CDR2 reads FQGNSA. The CDR3 has 15 amino acids. V was pared by 7 bases and J by 6 bases, with 8 bases of the junction left unmatched. The CDR3, as DNA: TGTGCCAGCAATGGACTAGCGGGTATCATCAATGAGCAGTTCTTC. This encodes CASNGLAGIINEQFF. The variable domain in full, completed from reference TRBV7-2 and TRBJ2-1, reads GAGVSQSPSNKVTEKGKDVELRCDPISGHTALYWYRQSLGQGLEFLIYFQGNSAPDKSGLPSDRFSAERTGGSVSTLTIQRTQQEDSAVYLCASNGLAGIINEQFFGPGTRLTVL.

This clone was seen only once. The junction differs from germline at one of its ends, possibly a read error. The chain recombines TRBV19 with TRBJ2-1; D gene ambiguous. The CDR3 extends over 13 amino acids. Germline assignment: CDR1 LNHDA and CDR2 SQIVND (reference sequence). CDR3: CASRVSSFHEQFF. The CDR3 DNA reads TGTGCTAGTAGAGTAAGTAGTTTCCATGAGCAGTTCTTC. Using reference TRBV19 and TRBJ2-1 for the parts outside the CDR3, the full variable domain is DGGITQSPKYLFRKEGQNVTLSCEQNLNHDAMYWYRQDPGQGLRLIYYSQIVNDFQKGDIAEGYSVSREKKESFPLTVTSAQKNPTAFYLCASRVSSFHEQFFGPGTRLTVL.

This chain joins TRBV28 and TRBJ2-1; 7 bases line up with TRBD2. Germline lookup yields CDR1 MDHEN and CDR2 SYDVKM. The CDR3 runs 15 residues. The J segment lost 5 bases and the V segment lost 3 bases, leaving 7 bases of the junction unmatched. The CDR3 region is CASSLRTSADNEQFF. The CDR3 DNA follows: TGTGCCAGCAGTTTGAGAACTAGCGCGGACAATGAGCAGTTCTTC. The full variable domain, in which reference TRBV28 and TRBJ2-1 provide the parts outside the CDR3, is DVKVTQSSRYLVKRTGEKVFLECVQDMDHENMFWYRQDPGLGLRLIYFSYDVKMKEKGDIPEGYSVSREKKERFSLILESASTNQTSMYLCASSLRTSADNEQFFGPGTRLTVL.

The chain combines TRBV5-1 with TRBJ1-2, with a tentative D call TRBD1 (5 bases). V was cut by 0 bases and J by 3 bases, with 9 bases left in between. The CDR3 is made up of 14 amino acids. The germline gives CDR1 SGHRS, CDR2 YFSETQ. The CDR3 reads CASSLDGGYYGYTF. DNA for the CDR3: TGCGCCAGCAGCTTGGATGGGGGGTACTATGGCTACACCTTC.

This clone was seen just once. The chain combines TRBV5-5 with TRBJ2-6, with 7 nucleotides matching TRBD1. Germline CDR1 reads SGHKS; CDR2 reads YYEKEE (reference sequence). This CDR3 has 17 amino acids. The V segment lost 2 bases and the J segment 3 bases; nucleotides outside the gene matches: 8. The CDR3: CASSLLTGAVGANVLTF. DNA for the CDR3: TGTGCCAGCAGCTTACTAACAGGGGCGGTTGGGGCCAACGTCCTGACTTTC.

This clone was detected once. This chain uses TRBV28 with TRBJ2-7; D perhaps matches TRBD2 (5 bases). Per germline, CDR1 MDHEN and CDR2 SYDVKM. V dropped 3 bases and J dropped 6 bases, with 15 bases sitting between them. CDR3 length: 14 residues. CDR3 residues: CASSFLLATTEQYF. CDR3 in DNA: TGTGCCAGCAGTTTCTTGCTAGCTACTACCGAGCAGTACTTC.

The chain has TRBV5-5 and TRBJ1-6, with D unclear. The CDR3 has 19 amino acids. V was clipped by 4 bases and J by 0 bases, with 20 bases between them. Germline V gene lookup returns CDR1 SGHKS and CDR2 YYEKEE (reference sequence). DNA for the CDR3: TGTGCCAGCAGCGCCCATGGTGCCGGCCGGAGCTCCTATAATTCACCCCTCCACTTT. This codes for CASSAHGAGRSSYNSPLHF.

V gene TRBV3-1 (or the pseudogene TRBV3-2) combines with J gene TRBJ2-1, with 8 bases matching TRBD2. This CDR3 is 13 amino acids long. V trimming: 6 bases; J trimming: 8 bases; junction bases outside the gene matches: 6. Germline CDR1 is LGHDT and CDR2 is YNNKEL (reference sequence). The CDR3 region is CASRAGGVDEQFF. In DNA form, the CDR3 reads TGTGCCAGCAGGGCGGGAGGAGTGGATGAGCAGTTCTTC.

The chain carries TRBV4-1 and TRBJ2-4, with a tentative D call TRBD1 (6 bases). CDR1 and CDR2 from the germline V gene are MGHRA and YSYEKL. The V end lost 1 base, the J end lost 6 bases, and 19 bases lay between the germline ends. CDR3 size: 17 residues. CDR3 region: CASSQVPTGTPRNIQYF. CDR3 sequence (DNA): TGCGCCAGCAGCCAAGTCCCCACTGGGACACCGAGAAACATTCAGTACTTC.

CDR3 nucleotides: TGTGCCAGCAGCCAAGATAGTAGCGGGAGCAACGAGCAGTACTTC. Translating it yields CASSQDSSGSNEQYF. The gene calls are TRBV3-1 (or the pseudogene TRBV3-2) and TRBJ2-7, with 9 bases aligning to TRBD2. CDR3 length: 15 amino acids. Germline CDR1 is LGHDT and CDR2 is YNNKEL (reference sequence). Losses at the gene ends were 0 bases for V and 5 bases for J; bases not matched to a gene: 5.

The DNA of the CDR3 is TGCGCCAGCAGCTTCGCGGGAGGGCTTTACGAGCAGTACTTC. Translation gives CASSFAGGLYEQYF. The chain links TRBV5-1 to TRBJ2-7; TRBD2 matches 9 bases. The CDR3 is made up of 14 amino acids. Per germline, CDR1 SGHRS and CDR2 YFSETQ. The V gene end was trimmed by 2 bases and the J gene end by 4 bases; junction bases not matched to a gene: 4.